A selection of T cell receptor beta chains follows, all from one sample in a study of cytomegalovirus exposure and HLA in healthy donors. Generated by immunoSEQ multiplex PCR, the TCRdb table keeps only in-frame clones and is missing some. The table has roughly 200,000 clones, roughly 85% seen once. Material: PBMCs. All receptors come from a woman between 50 and 59 years old in good health and CMV-seronegative. Each CDR3 is given without its conserved first and last residue.

V gene	J gene	CDR3 protein
TRBV4-1	TRBJ1-1	ASSQASLGESEAF
TRBV7-8	TRBJ1-1	ASSLNRFGKNTEAF
TRBV4-2	TRBJ1-3	ASSQQLTGAGNTIY
TRBV7-9	TRBJ1-1	SSVPWGEIMNTEAF
TRBV7-9	TRBJ2-6	ASSQGSGANVLT
TRBV30	TRBJ1-1	AWSVITGRNTEAF
TRBV6-5	TRBJ2-3	ASSSDRVNTQY
TRBV18	TRBJ2-5	ASSPLRFEQETQY
TRBV4-2	TRBJ2-1	ASSPPLAAPGEQF
TRBV4-2	TRBJ1-2	ASSPTQTTLAGYT
TRBV6-6	TRBJ1-2	ASYARIGSSYGYT
TRBV19	TRBJ2-1	ASSFSGRLYNEQF
TRBV7-8	TRBJ1-5	ASSAGQVNQPQH
TRBV9	TRBJ2-3	ASSGHGTGSTDTQY
TRBV30	TRBJ1-2	AWSSLRQEGYGYT
TRBV28	TRBJ1-2	ASSTSWGGASKGYT
TRBV7-2	TRBJ2-5	ASSSGVVQETQY
TRBV14	TRBJ1-2	ASSPPSRDSRFLYGYT
TRBV7-9	TRBJ2-7	ASNRQGHEQY
TRBV28	TRBJ1-3	ASSLRGQGNTIY
TRBV6-5	TRBJ1-1	ASSPGGGVTEAF
TRBV12-5	TRBJ2-3	ASSNRGATDTQY
TRBV28	-	ASSLRREVGYEQY
TRBV6-5	TRBJ1-4	ASSYGEGRGEKLF
TRBV7-9	TRBJ2-1	ASSFTTSGRARDNEQF
TRBV5-1	TRBJ2-2	ASSLVRIQSGSWTGELF
TRBV5-1	TRBJ2-7	ASSSPGGGYAYEQY
TRBV28	TRBJ1-5	ASSLAVSNQPQH
TRBV28	TRBJ2-3	ASSFQSGPIYTQY
TRBV19	TRBJ2-1	ASSWDRDRGREEQF
TRBV30	TRBJ1-4	AWGQGTNEKLF
TRBV5-1	TRBJ1-1	ASRPWGLGTEAF
TRBV19	TRBJ2-7	ASSAGTFIIYEQY
TRBV5-1	TRBJ2-2	ASSQDPTSGELF
TRBV10-1	TRBJ2-1	ASSELAGVSDEQF
TRBV15	TRBJ2-1	ATSRDQIAGYNEQF
TRBV27	TRBJ2-1	ASTMTPSGLNEQF
TRBV6-5	TRBJ2-7	ASSYSRWSQGEQY
TRBV2	TRBJ2-1	ASSDYSYSYNEQF
TRBV5-5	TRBJ2-7	ASSSQGYTYEQY
TRBV4-1	TRBJ2-5	ASSQGRTSGRGETQY
TRBV10-3	TRBJ2-5	AISEREGETQY
TRBV5-1	TRBJ2-3	ASSLTSGVGDTQY
TRBV19	TRBJ1-1	ASSMTGGRVNTEAF
TRBV25-1	TRBJ2-1	ASSALLNEQF
TRBV7-9	TRBJ1-2	ASSPTGTRGNYGCT
TRBV28	TRBJ2-1	ASSLWTGSNEQF
TRBV6-1	TRBJ2-3	ASSARGTGVTDTQY
TRBV11-2	TRBJ2-7	ASSLGQGVRYEQY
TRBV11-2	TRBJ2-5	ASSQDRGETQY
TRBV7-6	TRBJ2-7	ASSLTQDWEQY
TRBV7-9	TRBJ2-1	ASSSIGAGSYNEQF
TRBV5-6	TRBJ1-6	ASSSRQNNSPLH
TRBV5-1	TRBJ1-3	ASSLVPGQGTSSGNTIY
TRBV28	TRBJ1-5	ASSLVGAISNQPQH